Sequencing of this T cell receptor beta chain was carried out in a study of beta chain features in type 1 diabetes (dated by TCRdb to the late 2010s). General notes on the study: No differences in mean age, gender distribution, total cell number or subset yield were found between patients and healthy donors. Whereas all 30 or so donors provided naive and central memory subsets, regulatory and stem cell-like memory subsets were isolated from just 8 patients and roughly eight healthy donors. In the study, recently diagnosed type 1 diabetes patients and matched healthy donors were compared on the TCRB repertoires of their sorted circulating CD4+ T cell subsets. A total of some 100,000,000 sorted cells were examined across all samples, and a strong correlation was observed between cell number per subset and RNA yield.

Concerning this clone: The antigen this receptor binds is unknown. Base qualities are not at hand, and no much larger clone is one base apart. This sample includes further DNA sequences coding for the same CDR3.

Points the paper makes about the study in general: Shorter templates might be favored by PCR, yet because patient and control samples were amplified and corrected together, any such skew would affect both groups equally. Because cDNA was sequenced instead of genomic DNA, highly expressing activated cells could be over-represented, though the groups showed no difference in activation or CD3 levels. Because small numbers of individuals were included in the HLA sub-analyses, any influence of HLA type on TCRB rearrangement was left unresolved. Naive, central memory and regulatory TCRB repertoires appeared to be more alike among patients than among healthy donors. A moderate but significant shortening of TCRB CDR3 length was observed in type 1 diabetes patients in all four CD4+ subsets. At VDJ recombination sites, patients with type 1 diabetes made fewer insertions and deleted more nucleotides, a pattern implying thymic rearrangement abnormalities.

All of the isolated RNA was reverse transcribed with the High Capacity cDNA Reverse Transcription Kit, so expressed TCRB transcripts were sequenced. Naive, central memory and regulatory T cell samples underwent deep immunoSEQ sequencing, averaging roughly 3.5 million total reads per sample. After sorted cells were lysed in RLT buffer, RNA was extracted with DNase-treated RNeasy Micro or Mini kits, with the choice depending on cell number. To prevent cross-contamination, every cell subset was processed on its own, while patient and healthy donor samples were processed together. TCRB sequences were amplified from cDNA with the immunoSEQ multiplex PCR, producing 87-bp fragments spanning the CDR3 region. The amplicons were sequenced using the Illumina HiSeq platform. The study's own analysis went as follows. PCR bias was corrected computationally using synthetic template baselines, and reads within Hamming distance 2 were collapsed, with unmergeable singletons discarded. By aligning reads against IMGT, V, D and J genes, CDR3 length, and insertions or deletions at six rearrangement sites were assigned. Within each subset, clonotype counts were normalized to the number of sorted cells before true diversity and Gini coefficients were calculated with the tcR R package. The overlap coefficient, calculated on TCRB nucleotide sequences, was used to quantify repertoire sharing. Out-of-frame TCRB sequences from naive cells were analyzed to stand in for the pre-selection repertoire. As stored in TCRdb, this immuneACCESS dataset retains in-frame rearrangements with V and J assigned. A fraction of the clones does not appear; measured against another copy, unresolved V genes explain less than half of the discrepancy, and the remainder lacks a known reason. V and J calls and clone size are copied from that table; D and trimming were computed from the DNA. In all, the sample holds some 200,000 clones, and roughly 17% of those were seen once. The ten biggest clones cover roughly 0.08% of the sample.

The CDR3 runs 11 residues from the cysteine to the phenylalanine. Of all the DNA, just the CDR3 is kept, 33 bases in frame from base 1. In the germline V gene, CDR1 corresponds to SGHTA and CDR2 to FQGNSA. The V end loses 3 bases and the J end loses 1 base, and a stretch of 1 base separates them. A single peripheral blood draw of around 120 mL on average was collected from each donor into heparinised tubes. A BD FACSAria II and a panel including CD45RO, CCR7, CD25, CD127, CD95 and CD27 were used to sort naive, central memory, regulatory and stem cell-like memory CD4+ T cells. A purity above 95% was achieved for all sorted populations. Right away, PBMCs were isolated by Lymphoprep density gradient centrifugation and were stained directly, with no culture step. To minimize batch effects, samples were stained and sorted in pairs, one healthy donor with one patient per experiment.

Rearrangement joined TRBV7-2 to TRBJ2-7, with no reliable assignment of the D segment. This clonotype originated in a man younger than 40 with type 1 diabetes. The specimen sequenced was naive CD4+ T cells from blood. Read against the paper, the sample's cell subset or site label means: true naive CD4+ T cells. At the DNA level, the sequence is TGTGCCAGCAGCTTTTCCTACGAGCAGTACTTC. Its protein is CASSFSYEQYF.